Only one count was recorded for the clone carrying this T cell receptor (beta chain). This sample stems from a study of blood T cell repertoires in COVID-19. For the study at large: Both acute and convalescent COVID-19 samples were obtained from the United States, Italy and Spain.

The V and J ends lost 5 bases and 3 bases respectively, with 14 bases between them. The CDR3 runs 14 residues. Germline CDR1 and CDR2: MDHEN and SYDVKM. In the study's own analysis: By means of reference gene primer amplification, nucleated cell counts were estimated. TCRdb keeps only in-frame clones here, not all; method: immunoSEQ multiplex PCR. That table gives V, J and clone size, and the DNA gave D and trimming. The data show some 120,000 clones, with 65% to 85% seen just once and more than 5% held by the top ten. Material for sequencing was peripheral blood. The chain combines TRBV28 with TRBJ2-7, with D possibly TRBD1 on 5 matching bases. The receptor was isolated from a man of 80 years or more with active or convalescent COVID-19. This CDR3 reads CASSPSAGNYEQYF. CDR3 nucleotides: TGTGCCAGCAGTCCCTCGGCAGGGAACTACGAGCAGTACTTC.